The 27 T cell receptor beta chains below come from one sample, sequenced in a study of Ad26.COV2.S vaccination and SARS-CoV-2 variants. Generated by immunoSEQ multiplex PCR, the TCRdb table keeps only in-frame clones and is missing some. Of roughly 330,000 clones listed, approximately 87% are singletons. This sample's treatment: over 15 received Ad26.COV2.S at low or high dose, single or two shots; 5 received placebo; per-sample allocation not given. It was on day 63 after the first vaccine or placebo injection that samples were taken. The sample was peripheral blood, taken in a trial of Ad26.COV2.S vaccine versus placebo. These receptors were taken from a person between 18 and 65 years old who received the Ad26.COV2.S COVID-19 vaccine or a placebo.

The chain recombines TRBV15 with TRBJ1-5, with 8 bases that match TRBD1. Germline trimming cut 3 bases from V and 3 bases from J; bases unmatched to any gene: 7. The CDR3 contains 16 residues. Germline assignment: CDR1 LNHNV and CDR2 YYDKDF (reference sequence). The CDR3 loop reads CATSRSRDRNNQPQHF. In DNA, the CDR3 is TGTGCCACCAGCAGGTCCCGGGACAGGAACAATCAGCCCCAGCATTTT.

This chain connects TRBV2 to TRBJ2-3; 11 bases are shared with TRBD2. The CDR3 covers 17 residues. The germline V gene has CDR1 SNHLY and CDR2 FYNNEI. Trimming removed 4 bases from V and 4 bases from J; junction bases left unmatched: 10. CDR3 coding DNA: TGTGCCAGCAGTGCGAGAATTCCGGGACTAGCGGCAGATACGCAGTATTTT. This sequence encodes CASSARIPGLAADTQYF.

The rearrangement links TRBV19 to TRBJ2-7, with 8 bases lining up with TRBD1. This CDR3 is 15 amino acids long. The junction had 7 bases not matched to a gene; V was cut back by 5 bases and J by 1 base. CDR1 and CDR2 from the germline V gene are LNHDA and SQIVND (reference sequence). CDR3 sequence: CASSPQGGGSYEQYF. The DNA of the CDR3 is TGTGCCAGTAGTCCACAGGGGGGCGGGTCCTACGAGCAGTACTTC.

This chain connects TRBV2 to TRBJ1-5, with unresolved D. Trimming left V 0 bases short and J 0 bases short, with 9 bases between. The germline gives CDR1 SNHLY, CDR2 FYNNEI. This CDR3 has 16 amino acids. This chain's CDR3 is CASSEALRNSNQPQHF. The DNA of the CDR3 is TGTGCCAGCAGTGAAGCGCTCAGGAATAGCAATCAGCCCCAGCATTTT.

This clone was picked up one time. V and J are TRBV4-2 and TRBJ2-3; TRBD2 agrees at 12 bases. Per germline, CDR1 LGHNA and CDR2 YNFKEQ. After removal of 3 bases from V and 5 bases from J, the junction contained 6 bases not matched to a gene. CDR3 length equals 16 residues. CDR3 bases: TGTGCCAGCAGCCATAGACTAGCGGGAGAGGGAGATACGCAGTATTTT. The encoded protein is CASSHRLAGEGDTQYF.

This clone is a singleton in its sample. The chain uses TRBV25-1 and TRBJ1-1, with D possibly matching TRBD1 (5 bases). The germline V gene encodes CDR1 MGHDK and CDR2 SYGVNS. The CDR3 contains 13 residues. Deletions cut 7 bases from V and 8 bases from J, with 17 bases between. The CDR3 sequence is CASTRGYSEEAFF. In DNA form, the CDR3 reads TGTGCCAGCACGAGGGGATATTCGGAAGAAGCTTTCTTT.

This chain connects TRBV19 to TRBJ1-1; D call uncertain. Germline assignment: CDR1 LNHDA and CDR2 SQIVND (reference sequence). This CDR3 region has 12 residues. Trimming removed 5 bases at V and 6 bases at J, with 10 bases between. The CDR3 spells CASSSGWAEAFF. In DNA, the CDR3 is TGTGCCAGTAGTTCCGGTTGGGCTGAAGCTTTCTTT.

The J gene is TRBJ1-3, the V gene TRBV28; D is unresolved. With 8 bases removed from V and 3 bases from J, the gap between germline ends came to 11 bases. The germline gives CDR1 MDHEN, CDR2 SYDVKM. The CDR3 spans 13 residues. CDR3 DNA sequence: TGTGCCAGCCTCTGGGGAGATGGAAACACCATATATTTT. Translated, it gives CASLWGDGNTIYF.

Written as DNA, the CDR3 is TGTGCCAGCAGCCGGGGCAAGGACCCCAATGAAAAACTGTTTTTT. This codes for CASSRGKDPNEKLFF. The chain uses TRBV3-1 (or the pseudogene TRBV3-2) and TRBJ1-4, with a possible D match to TRBD1 (5 bases). Trimming cost V 4 bases and J 5 bases, with 14 bases left between them. Germline V gene sequence: CDR1 LGHDT, CDR2 YNNKEL (reference sequence). This CDR3 region has 15 residues.

This chain connects TRBV9 to TRBJ2-7, with a possible D match to TRBD2 (6 bases). Trimming took 4 bases from V and 4 from J, leaving 18 bases between them. This CDR3 region has 15 residues. CDR1 SGDLS and CDR2 YYNGEE come from the germline V gene. CDR3 residues: CASSPSASVGYEQYF. CDR3 in DNA: TGTGCCAGCAGCCCCAGTGCTAGCGTCGGATACGAGCAGTACTTC.

J is TRBJ1-5 and V is TRBV7-9, with a possible D match to TRBD1 (5 bases). Per germline, CDR1 SEHNR and CDR2 FQNEAQ (reference sequence). Trimming took off 4 bases at V and 6 bases at J, with 16 bases between the two ends. This CDR3 is built from 15 residues. Here the CDR3 reads CASSSIGEALQPQHF. Written as DNA, the CDR3 is TGTGCCAGCAGCTCTATAGGGGAGGCCCTTCAGCCCCAGCATTTT. Supplemented by reference TRBV7-9 and TRBJ1-5, the full variable domain reads DTGVSQNPRHKITKRGQNVTFRCDPISEHNRLYWYRQTLGQGPEFLTYFQNEAQLEKSRLLSDRFSAERPKGSFSTLEIQRTEQGDSAMYLCASSSIGEALQPQHFGDGTRLSIL.

J is TRBJ2-1 and V is TRBV27; perhaps D is TRBD1 or TRBD2 (5 bases each). Germline assignment: CDR1 MNHEY and CDR2 SMNVEV (reference sequence). The CDR3 consists of 16 residues. The V gene lost 2 bases and the J gene lost 7 bases, with 18 bases spanning the gap. The CDR3 nucleotides read TGTGCCAGCAGTTTACAGGGACCGGAACGTCCAAATGAGCAGTTCTTC. Amino acids: CASSLQGPERPNEQFF.

This clone was seen more than once but under ten times. The chain is built from TRBV28 and TRBJ2-7; D remains unclear. Between the trimmed V and J ends, which lost 2 bases and 0 bases, there was a span of 5 bases. The CDR3 has 13 residues. Germline values: CDR1 MDHEN, CDR2 SYDVKM. As DNA, the CDR3 is TGTGCCAGCAGTTTAGGCAACTCCTACGAGCAGTACGTC. Translating gives CASSLGNSYEQYV.

This sequence joins TRBV30 and TRBJ1-1; no definite D call. This CDR3 comprises 12 residues. With 3 bases removed from V and 5 bases from J, the gap between germline ends came to 10 bases. Germline assignment: CDR1 GTSNPN and CDR2 SVGIG (reference sequence). This chain's CDR3 is CAWSVDETEAFF. CDR3 bases: TGTGCCTGGAGCGTGGATGAAACTGAAGCTTTCTTT.

The genes are TRBV7-3 and TRBJ1-1, with TRBD1 as a possible D gene (6 bases). The CDR3 totals 13 residues. Germline CDR1 reads SGHTA; CDR2 reads FQGTGA. V was cut by 6 bases and J by 4 bases, with 12 bases left in between. The CDR3 loop reads CASSTGRGTEAFF. The CDR3 DNA reads as TGTGCCAGCAGTACAGGGAGGGGCACTGAAGCTTTCTTT. Using reference TRBV7-3 and TRBJ1-1 for the parts outside the CDR3, the full variable domain is GAGVSQTPSNKVTEKGKYVELRCDPISGHTALYWYRQSLGQGPEFLIYFQGTGAADDSGLPNDRFFAVRPEGSVSTLKIQRTERGDSAVYLCASSTGRGTEAFFGQGTRLTVV.

This chain links TRBV5-5 with TRBJ1-5, with a weak D call TRBD1 (5 bases). Trimming left V 4 bases short and J 3 bases short, with 11 bases between. The CDR3 is 14 amino acids. Germline assignment: CDR1 SGHKS and CDR2 YYEKEE (reference sequence). CDR3 amino acids: CASSVGTNNQPQHF. The CDR3 nucleotides read TGTGCCAGCAGCGTCGGGACGAACAATCAGCCCCAGCATTTT.

V gene TRBV7-9 combines with J gene TRBJ2-2; D unclear. The CDR3 spans 19 residues. The V gene lost 10 bases and the J gene lost 4 bases, with 31 bases spanning the gap. Germline-derived CDR1 and CDR2 are SEHNR and FQNEAQ (reference sequence). The CDR3 sequence: CATRIKIGPTSNLTGELFF. In DNA form, the CDR3 reads TGTGCCACCCGGATCAAGATTGGACCTACCTCCAACCTCACCGGGGAGCTGTTTTTT.

The chain links TRBV18 to TRBJ1-1; D uncertain. Between the trimmed V and J ends, which lost 5 bases and 0 bases, there was a span of 13 bases. Germline V gives CDR1 KGHSH, CDR2 LQKENI. The CDR3 loop spans 15 amino acids. CDR3 protein: CASSNIAGMNTEAFF. In DNA form, the CDR3 reads TGTGCCAGCTCAAATATAGCAGGTATGAACACTGAAGCTTTCTTT.

This chain joins TRBV2 and TRBJ2-1; D is perhaps TRBD1 (6 bases). The CDR3 extends over 13 amino acids. Germline V lookup: CDR1 SNHLY, CDR2 FYNNEI. Trimming shortened V by 7 bases and J by 4 bases, and 11 bases separated the two germline ends. This chain's CDR3 is CASTGDRYNEQFF. The CDR3 coding sequence is TGTGCCAGCACAGGGGACCGGTACAATGAGCAGTTCTTC.

The V call is TRBV5-5, the J call TRBJ1-1; D is unclear. Germline V gene sequence: CDR1 SGHKS, CDR2 YYEKEE (reference sequence). This CDR3 contains 14 residues. Trimming took 3 bases from V and 5 from J, leaving 14 bases between them. Here the CDR3 reads CASSSLAGGTEAFF. The CDR3 nucleotides read TGTGCCAGCAGCTCCTTGGCGGGCGGGACTGAAGCTTTCTTT.

The V call is TRBV4-3, the J call TRBJ1-2, with 7 bases fitting TRBD1. Trimming took 2 bases from V and 7 from J; bases not matched to a gene: 10. The CDR3 loop spans 15 amino acids. Germline V gene data show CDR1 as LGHNA and CDR2 as YSLEER. CDR3 sequence (DNA): TGCGCCAGCAGCCAACAGGGGGGGGTATCGGCTGGCTACACCTTC. Amino acid sequence: CASSQQGGVSAGYTF.

This clone appeared once. The V gene is TRBV6-2 or TRBV6-3, the J gene TRBJ1-1; 8 bases match TRBD1. CDR1 MNHEY and CDR2 SVGEGT come from the germline V gene. The CDR3 spans 15 residues. V lost 2 bases to trimming and J lost 1 base; unmatched junction nucleotides: 3. The CDR3 bases are TGTGCCAGCAGTTACGCGGGGACAGGGAACACTGAAGCTTTCTTT. Encoded protein: CASSYAGTGNTEAFF.

This clone is a singleton in its sample. CDR3: CASNSRYNEQFF. CDR3 coding DNA: TGTGCCAGTAATTCGCGGTACAATGAGCAGTTCTTC. This chain connects TRBV19 to TRBJ2-1; D unclear. Germline-derived CDR1 and CDR2 are LNHDA and SQIVND (reference sequence). CDR3 length: 12 residues. Deletions cut 7 bases from V and 4 bases from J, with 8 bases between.

CDR3 residues: CASSQSAGGIGNTIYF. For the CDR3, the DNA is TGCGCCAGCAGTCAATCCGCGGGGGGCATAGGAAACACCATATATTTT. This rearrangement joins TRBV23-1 to TRBJ1-3, with a tentative D call TRBD1 (6 bases). TRBV23-1 is sorted into the ORF group, with uncertain function. The CDR3 loop spans 16 amino acids. V lost 0 bases, J lost 4 bases, and 13 bases lay in between.

The chain uses TRBV7-3 and TRBJ1-1; the D is unclear. This CDR3 is 14 amino acids long. Trimming pared 5 bases from V and 0 bases from J, leaving 10 bases between. Germline-derived CDR1 and CDR2 are SGHTA and FQGTGA. The CDR3 is CASSVGPMNTEAFF. CDR3 in DNA: TGTGCCAGCAGCGTCGGACCCATGAACACTGAAGCTTTCTTT. The variable domain in full, completed from reference TRBV7-3 and TRBJ1-1, reads GAGVSQTPSNKVTEKGKYVELRCDPISGHTALYWYRQSLGQGPEFLIYFQGTGAADDSGLPNDRFFAVRPEGSVSTLKIQRTERGDSAVYLCASSVGPMNTEAFFGQGTRLTVV.

The V and J genes are TRBV7-9 and TRBJ2-7; D gene ambiguous. The CDR3 covers 12 residues. Per the germline V gene, CDR1 is SEHNR and CDR2 is FQNEAQ (reference sequence). V was shortened by 3 bases and J by 2 bases, with 5 bases between the two germline ends. The CDR3 bases are TGTGCCAGCAGCTTCTACCCCTACGAGCAGTACGTC. Protein sequence: CASSFYPYEQYV.

As DNA, the CDR3 is TGTGCCAGCAGCTTGAGTCACGGGACAGATTTTAGCTCCTATAATTCACCCCTCCACTTT. This codes for CASSLSHGTDFSSYNSPLHF. The chain has TRBV11-3 and TRBJ1-6; 7 nucleotides match TRBD1. With 3 bases clipped from V and 0 bases from J, the junction kept 14 bases outside the gene matches. This CDR3 has 20 residues. Germline-derived CDR1 and CDR2 are SGHNT and YENEEA. The full variable domain, in which reference TRBV11-3 and TRBJ1-6 provide the parts outside the CDR3, is EAGVVQSPRYKIIEKKQPVAFWCNPISGHNTLYWYLQNLGQGPELLIRYENEEAVDDSQLPKDRFSAERLKGVDSTLKIQPAELGDSAVYLCASSLSHGTDFSSYNSPLHFGNGTRLTVT.